The T cell receptor (beta chain) described here comes from a study of shared clonotypes between healthy human individuals. At the level of the study: The donors, two women and a few men, were aged 18 to 49.

The CDR3 length is 15 residues. The germline V gene has CDR1 MGHDK and CDR2 SYGVNS. V was pared by 0 bases and J by 8 bases, with 13 bases between. This clone was recorded once. No antigen is known for it. Per sorted-subset replicate PCR, input was approximately 0.2 ug DNA, representing tens of thousands of T cell genomes. Clones were read by immunoSEQ multiplex PCR, and TCRdb kept only the in-frame ones, dropping some. The sample lists more than 2,000,000 clones; approximately 92% were seen once. The study, taken as a whole, reports: Unshared clonotypes carried lower generation probabilities than those common to all four donors. Sequencing depth was a factor that was expected to affect clonotype sharing among donors.

The specimen sequenced was naive CD4+ T cells sorted from blood. The subset was: CD45RA+ positively selected. The V call is TRBV25-1, the J call TRBJ2-2, with D possibly being TRBD1 (5 bases). This clonotype was obtained from a young man in good health. The CDR3 DNA reads as TGTGCCAGCAGTGAATATGGCAGGGCAGGGGGGGAGCTGTTTTTT. Protein: CASSEYGRAGGELFF.